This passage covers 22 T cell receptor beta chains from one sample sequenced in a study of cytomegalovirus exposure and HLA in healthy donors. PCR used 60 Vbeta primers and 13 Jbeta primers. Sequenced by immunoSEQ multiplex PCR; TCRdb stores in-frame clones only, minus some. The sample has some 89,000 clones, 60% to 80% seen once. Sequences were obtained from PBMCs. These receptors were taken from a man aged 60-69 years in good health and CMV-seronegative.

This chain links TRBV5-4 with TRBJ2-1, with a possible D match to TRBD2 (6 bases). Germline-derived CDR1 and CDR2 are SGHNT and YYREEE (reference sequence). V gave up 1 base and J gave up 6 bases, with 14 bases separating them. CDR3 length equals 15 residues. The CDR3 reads CASSLMAGNLNEQFF. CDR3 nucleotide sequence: TGTGCCAGCAGCTTGATGGCGGGAAACCTCAATGAGCAGTTCTTC.

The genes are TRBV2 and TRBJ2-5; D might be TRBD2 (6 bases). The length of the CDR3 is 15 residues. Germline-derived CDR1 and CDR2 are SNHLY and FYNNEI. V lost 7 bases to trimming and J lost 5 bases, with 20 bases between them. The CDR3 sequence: CASNDGGSRWETQYF. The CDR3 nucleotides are TGTGCCAGCAATGACGGGGGTTCTCGGTGGGAGACCCAGTACTTC.

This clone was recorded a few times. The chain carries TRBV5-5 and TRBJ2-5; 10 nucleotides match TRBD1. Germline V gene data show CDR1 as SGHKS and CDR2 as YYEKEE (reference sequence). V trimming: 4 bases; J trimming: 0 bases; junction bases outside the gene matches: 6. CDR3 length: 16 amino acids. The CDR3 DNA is TGTGCCAGCAGCGATGGGACAGGGGCCAACCAAGAGACCCAGTACTTC. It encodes CASSDGTGANQETQYF.

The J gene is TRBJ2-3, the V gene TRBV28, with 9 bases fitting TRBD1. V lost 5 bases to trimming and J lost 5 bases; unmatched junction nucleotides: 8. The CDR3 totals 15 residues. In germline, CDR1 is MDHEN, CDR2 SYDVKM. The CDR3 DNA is TGTGCCAGCAGTAGGCCGGGACAGGGAAGAGATACGCAGTATTTT. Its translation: CASSRPGQGRDTQYF. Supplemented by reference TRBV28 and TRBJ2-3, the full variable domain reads DVKVTQSSRYLVKRTGEKVFLECVQDMDHENMFWYRQDPGLGLRLIYFSYDVKMKEKGDIPEGYSVSREKKERFSLILESASTNQTSMYLCASSRPGQGRDTQYFGPGTRLTVL.

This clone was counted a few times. The CDR3 reads CASKPLDRDQPQHF. CDR3 sequence (DNA): TGTGCCAGTAAACCCCTCGACAGAGATCAGCCCCAGCATTTT. The chain joins TRBV19 to TRBJ1-5; possibly TRBD1 for D (5 bases). Germline CDR1 LNHDA, CDR2 SQIVND (reference sequence). The CDR3 sequence is 14 residues long. The ends were cut back, 7 bases at V and 5 bases at J, with 15 bases in the middle.

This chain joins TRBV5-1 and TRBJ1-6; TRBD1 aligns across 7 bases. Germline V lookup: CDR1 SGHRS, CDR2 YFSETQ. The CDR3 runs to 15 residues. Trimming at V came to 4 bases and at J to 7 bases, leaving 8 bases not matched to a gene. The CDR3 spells CASSAGTEDNSPLHF. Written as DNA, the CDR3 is TGCGCCAGCAGCGCGGGGACAGAAGACAATTCACCCCTCCACTTT.

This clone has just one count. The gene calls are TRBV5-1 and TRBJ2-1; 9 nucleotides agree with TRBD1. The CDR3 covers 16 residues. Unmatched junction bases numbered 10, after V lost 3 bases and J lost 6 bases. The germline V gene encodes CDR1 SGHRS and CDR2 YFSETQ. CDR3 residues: CASSWPRDRVTNEQFF. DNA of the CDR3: TGCGCCAGCAGCTGGCCCCGGGACAGGGTGACCAATGAGCAGTTCTTC. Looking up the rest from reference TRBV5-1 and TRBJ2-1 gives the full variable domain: KAGVTQTPRYLIKTRGQQVTLSCSPISGHRSVSWYQQTPGQGLQFLFEYFSETQRNKGNFPGRFSGRQFSNSRSEMNVSTLELGDSALYLCASSWPRDRVTNEQFFGPGTRLTVL.

CDR3 nucleotide sequence: TGTGCCAGCATTAGTCTCGACAGTAACTATGGCTACACCTTC. This gives the protein CASISLDSNYGYTF. The chain is built from TRBV6-5 and TRBJ1-2; maybe TRBD1 (5 bases). The CDR3 consists of 14 residues. Trimming left V 7 bases short and J 1 base short, with 13 bases between. The germline V gene encodes CDR1 MNHEY and CDR2 SVGAGI.

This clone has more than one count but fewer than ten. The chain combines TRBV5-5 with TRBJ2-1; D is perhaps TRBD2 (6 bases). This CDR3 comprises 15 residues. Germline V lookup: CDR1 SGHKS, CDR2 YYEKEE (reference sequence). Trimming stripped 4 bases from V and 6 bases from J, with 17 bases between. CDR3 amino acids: CASSPTPTSRNEQFF. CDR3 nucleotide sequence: TGTGCCAGCAGCCCCACTCCCACTAGCCGCAATGAGCAGTTCTTC. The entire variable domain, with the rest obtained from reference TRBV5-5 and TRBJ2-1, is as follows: DAGVTQSPTHLIKTRGQQVTLRCSPISGHKSVSWYQQVLGQGPQFIFQYYEKEERGRGNFPDRFSARQFPNYSSELNVNALLLGDSALYLCASSPTPTSRNEQFFGPGTRLTVL.

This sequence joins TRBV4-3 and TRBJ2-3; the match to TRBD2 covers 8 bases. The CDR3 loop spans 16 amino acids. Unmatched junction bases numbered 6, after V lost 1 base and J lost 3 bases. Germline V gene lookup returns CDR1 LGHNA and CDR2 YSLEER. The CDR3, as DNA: TGCGCCAGCAGCCAAGGGTCGGGGGGGCCGACAGATACGCAGTATTTT. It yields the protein CASSQGSGGPTDTQYF.

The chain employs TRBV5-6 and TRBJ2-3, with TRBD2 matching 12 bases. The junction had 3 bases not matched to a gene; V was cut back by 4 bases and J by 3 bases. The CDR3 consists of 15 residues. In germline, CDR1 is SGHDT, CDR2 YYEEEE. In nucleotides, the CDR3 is TGTGCCAGCAGCCTAACTAGCGGGGGGACAGATACGCAGTATTTT. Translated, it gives CASSLTSGGTDTQYF.

CDR3 amino acids: CSVFWRLSGEQYF. The CDR3 DNA sequence: TGCAGCGTTTTCTGGCGGCTTTCTGGCGAGCAGTACTTC. This rearrangement joins TRBV29-1 to TRBJ2-7; D uncertain. V was clipped by 5 bases and J by 6 bases, with 17 bases between them. The germline V gene has CDR1 SQVTM and CDR2 ANQGSEA. This CDR3 contains 13 residues.

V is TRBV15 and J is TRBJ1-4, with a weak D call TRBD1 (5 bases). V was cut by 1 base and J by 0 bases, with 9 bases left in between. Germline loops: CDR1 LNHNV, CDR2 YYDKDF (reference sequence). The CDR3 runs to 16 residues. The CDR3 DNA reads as TGTGCCACCAGCAGAGGGCGGGGGACAACTAATGAAAAACTGTTTTTT. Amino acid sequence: CATSRGRGTTNEKLFF.

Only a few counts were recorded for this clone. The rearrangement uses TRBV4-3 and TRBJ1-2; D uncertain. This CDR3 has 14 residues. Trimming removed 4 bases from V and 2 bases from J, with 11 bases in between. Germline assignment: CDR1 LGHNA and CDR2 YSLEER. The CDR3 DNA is TGCGCCAGCAGCCCCCTGGGAGGGAACTATGGCTACACCTTC. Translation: CASSPLGGNYGYTF.

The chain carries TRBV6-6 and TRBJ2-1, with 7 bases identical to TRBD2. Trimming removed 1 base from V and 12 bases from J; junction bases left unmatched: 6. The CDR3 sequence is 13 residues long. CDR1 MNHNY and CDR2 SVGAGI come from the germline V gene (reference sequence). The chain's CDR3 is CASSYLGEGGQFF. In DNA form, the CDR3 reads TGTGCCAGCAGTTACTTGGGGGAGGGTGGGCAGTTCTTC.

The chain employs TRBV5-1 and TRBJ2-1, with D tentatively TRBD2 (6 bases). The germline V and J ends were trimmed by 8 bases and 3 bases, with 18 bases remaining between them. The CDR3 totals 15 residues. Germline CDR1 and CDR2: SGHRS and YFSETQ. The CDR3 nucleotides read TGCGCCAGTACCCTCGGCGGGACTGTCTACAATGAGCAGTTCTTC. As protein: CASTLGGTVYNEQFF.

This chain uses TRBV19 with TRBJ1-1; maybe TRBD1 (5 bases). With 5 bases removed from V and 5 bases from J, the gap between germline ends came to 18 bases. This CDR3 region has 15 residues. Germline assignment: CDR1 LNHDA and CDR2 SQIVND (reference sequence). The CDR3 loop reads CASSLGYGGGTEAFF. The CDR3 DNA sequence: TGTGCCAGTAGTTTAGGGTACGGGGGAGGGACTGAAGCTTTCTTT.

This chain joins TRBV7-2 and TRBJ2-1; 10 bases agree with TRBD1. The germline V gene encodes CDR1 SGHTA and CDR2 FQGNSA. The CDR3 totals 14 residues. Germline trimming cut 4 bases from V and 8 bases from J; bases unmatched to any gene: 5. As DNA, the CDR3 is TGTGCCAGCAGCTATACCGGGACAGGGGATGAGCAGTTCTTC. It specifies CASSYTGTGDEQFF.

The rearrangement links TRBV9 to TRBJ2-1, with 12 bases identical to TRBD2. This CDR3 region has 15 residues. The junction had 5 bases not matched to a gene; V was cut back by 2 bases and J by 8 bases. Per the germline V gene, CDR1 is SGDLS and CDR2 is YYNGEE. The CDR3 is CASSVLAGGIDEQFF. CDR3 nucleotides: TGTGCCAGCAGCGTGCTAGCGGGGGGGATCGATGAGCAGTTCTTC.

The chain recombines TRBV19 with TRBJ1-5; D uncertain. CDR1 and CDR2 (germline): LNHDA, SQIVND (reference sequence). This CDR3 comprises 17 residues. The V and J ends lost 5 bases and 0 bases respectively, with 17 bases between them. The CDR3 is CASSPFGSQYSNQPQHF. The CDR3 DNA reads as TGTGCCAGTAGTCCCTTCGGGTCGCAATATAGCAATCAGCCCCAGCATTTT.

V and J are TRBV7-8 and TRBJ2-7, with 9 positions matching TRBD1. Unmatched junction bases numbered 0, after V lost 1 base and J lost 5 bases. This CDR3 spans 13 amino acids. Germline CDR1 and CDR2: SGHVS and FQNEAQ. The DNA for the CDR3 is TGTGCCAGCAGCTTAGGGACAGGGGACGAGCAGTACTTC. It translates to CASSLGTGDEQYF.

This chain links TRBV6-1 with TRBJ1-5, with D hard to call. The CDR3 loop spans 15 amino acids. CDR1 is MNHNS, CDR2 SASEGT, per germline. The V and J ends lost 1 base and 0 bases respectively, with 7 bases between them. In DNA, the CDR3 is TGTGCCAGCAGTGAAGTACAGTATAGCAATCAGCCCCAGCATTTT. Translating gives CASSEVQYSNQPQHF.